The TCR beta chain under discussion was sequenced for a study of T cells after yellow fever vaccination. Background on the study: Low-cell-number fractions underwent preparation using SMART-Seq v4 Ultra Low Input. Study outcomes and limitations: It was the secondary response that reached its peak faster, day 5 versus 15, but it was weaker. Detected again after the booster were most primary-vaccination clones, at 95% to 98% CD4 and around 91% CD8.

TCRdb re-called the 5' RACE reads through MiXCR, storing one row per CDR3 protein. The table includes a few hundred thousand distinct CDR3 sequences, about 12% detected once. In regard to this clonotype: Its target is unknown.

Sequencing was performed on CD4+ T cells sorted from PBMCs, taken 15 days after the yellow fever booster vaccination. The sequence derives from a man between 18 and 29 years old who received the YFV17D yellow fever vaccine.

CDR3 sequence reads: CASSLEDGEKLFF. In DNA form, the CDR3 reads TGTGCCAGCAGTTTGGAGGATGGGGAAAAACTGTTTTTT. V usage is TRBV27 and J usage is TRBJ1-4, with D unresolved. Germline CDR1 and CDR2: MNHEY and SMNVEV (reference sequence). The length of the CDR3 is 13 residues. With 3 bases removed from V and 8 bases from J, the gap between germline ends came to 10 bases.